A single sample gave rise to the 24 T cell receptor beta chains below, sequenced in a study of blood T cells in healthy people across ages. The use of a sample-barcoded 5' primer and a J-beta primer mix characterized a second PCR of roughly 7 to 11 cycles. One entry per CDR3 protein results from TCRdb running MiXCR on the 5' RACE reads. This sample has some 640,000 distinct CDR3 sequences, with approximately 49% found just once. The sample consisted of blood. Receptors originate from a woman aged 55-69 years in good health.

This clonotype was detected only once. V and J are TRBV5-1 and TRBJ2-7, with D perhaps TRBD1 or TRBD2 (5 bases each). The end of the DNA aligns better with TRBJ2-5, so the J call may be wrong. The CDR3 length is 13 residues. Per germline, CDR1 SGHRS and CDR2 YFSETQ. CDR3 sequence (DNA): TGCGCCAGCGCAAAGGGGAGTCTAGAGACCCAGTACTTC. Amino acids: CASAKGSLETQYF.

This chain joins TRBV20-1 and TRBJ2-1, with D perhaps matching TRBD1 or TRBD2 (6 bases each). CDR3 length equals 17 residues. V was cut by 3 bases and J by 6 bases, with 24 bases left in between. The germline V gene has CDR1 DFQATT and CDR2 SNEGSKA (reference sequence). The CDR3 sequence is CSARHEGEVPWGNEQFF. The DNA for the CDR3 is TGCAGTGCTAGGCATGAGGGGGAGGTGCCTTGGGGCAATGAGCAGTTCTTC.

The chain employs TRBV14 and TRBJ2-1; tentatively, D is TRBD2 (6 bases). The germline CDR1 and CDR2 sequences are SGHDN and FVKESK. The CDR3 runs 13 residues. Trimming left V 1 base short and J 12 bases short, with 13 bases between. The CDR3 DNA reads TGTGCCAGCAGCCAAGGTGGCGGGATAGGGCAGTTCTTC. It translates to CASSQGGGIGQFF.

This clonotype was detected many times. The chain is built from TRBV29-1 and TRBJ1-2; 8 bases agree with TRBD1. The CDR3 is 14 residues long. The ends lost 4 bases at V and 1 base at J; junction bases unmatched: 5. CDR1 is SQVTM, CDR2 ANQGSEA, per germline. As DNA, the CDR3 is TGCAGCGTTGCGGACAGGGAACTTAACTATGGCTACACCTTC. Translation gives CSVADRELNYGYTF.

The chain uses TRBV4-3 and TRBJ2-7; TRBD1 matches at 7 bases. The CDR3 extends over 17 amino acids. With 4 bases clipped from V and 4 bases from J, the junction kept 16 bases outside the gene matches. The germline V gene encodes CDR1 LGHNA and CDR2 YSLEER. CDR3 sequence reads: CASSPRATGVVSYEQYF. The CDR3 DNA follows: TGCGCCAGCAGCCCAAGGGCAACAGGGGTTGTGTCGTACGAGCAGTACTTC.

This chain joins TRBV10-3 and TRBJ1-2; D gene uncertain. The CDR3 consists of 14 residues. Germline assignment: CDR1 ENHRY and CDR2 SYGVKD. Trimming removed 2 bases at V and 3 bases at J, with 10 bases between. CDR3 sequence: CAISEAGSYYGYTF. The CDR3 DNA is TGTGCCATCAGTGAGGCGGGAAGTTACTATGGCTACACCTTC.

The chain joins TRBV20-1 to TRBJ2-1; D remains ambiguous. V lost 0 bases to trimming and J lost 5 bases, with 14 bases between them. CDR1 and CDR2 (germline): DFQATT, SNEGSKA (reference sequence). The CDR3 totals 15 residues. CDR3 region: CSARDPMKGNNEQFF. CDR3 DNA sequence: TGCAGTGCTAGAGACCCCATGAAAGGTAACAATGAGCAGTTCTTC.

The genes are TRBV6-2 or TRBV6-3 and TRBJ2-1; 9 bases line up with TRBD1. This CDR3 spans 16 amino acids. Germline V gives CDR1 MNHEY, CDR2 SVGEGT. Unmatched junction bases numbered 12, after V lost 5 bases and J lost 7 bases. CDR3 in amino acids: CASSPPSTGGGNEQFF. The CDR3 DNA sequence: TGTGCCAGCAGTCCTCCATCGACAGGGGGAGGGAATGAGCAGTTCTTC.

This clonotype has just a few counts. This sequence joins TRBV7-2 and TRBJ1-2, with D tentatively TRBD1 (5 bases). This CDR3 region has 16 residues. Trimming shortened V by 6 bases and J by 2 bases, and 19 bases separated the two germline ends. Germline loops: CDR1 SGHTA, CDR2 FQGNSA. CDR3 protein: CASRRHSGGDNYGYTF. CDR3 nucleotides: TGTGCCAGCAGAAGACACTCGGGGGGGGACAACTATGGCTACACCTTC. Full variable domain (remainder filled in from reference TRBV7-2 and TRBJ1-2): GAGVSQSPSNKVTEKGKDVELRCDPISGHTALYWYRQSLGQGLEFLIYFQGNSAPDKSGLPSDRFSAERTGGSVSTLTIQRTQQEDSAVYLCASRRHSGGDNYGYTFGSGTRLTVV.

This clonotype showed up just a few times. Compared with germline, one end of the junction differs, possibly owing to a read error. The chain uses TRBV7-9 and TRBJ2-7, with D tentatively TRBD1 (5 bases). The CDR3 loop spans 13 amino acids. CDR1 is SEHNR, CDR2 FQNEAQ, per germline (reference sequence). The CDR3 DNA follows: TGTGCCAGTAGCTTGACAGACCTCTACGAGCAGTACTTC. Its translation is CASSLTDLYEQYF.

The chain carries TRBV20-1 and TRBJ1-6; D is possibly TRBD1 (5 bases). The germline CDR1 and CDR2 sequences are DFQATT and SNEGSKA (reference sequence). This CDR3 has 14 amino acids. Trimming removed 1 base at V and 7 bases at J, with 11 bases between. The chain's CDR3 is CSARATRENSPLHF. CDR3 sequence (DNA): TGCAGTGCTAGAGCGACCAGGGAAAATTCACCCCTCCACTTT.

This clonotype was seen ten or more times. The V call is TRBV5-1, the J call TRBJ2-6; D not certain. The CDR3 runs to 15 residues. Trimming removed 4 bases at V and 0 bases at J, with 8 bases between. CDR1 is SGHRS and CDR2 is YFSETQ in the germline V gene. In nucleotides, the CDR3 is TGCGCCAGCAGCCTCCTGGGCTCTGGGGCCAACGTCCTGACTTTC. As protein: CASSLLGSGANVLTF.

The rearrangement links TRBV4-2 to TRBJ2-7, with D perhaps TRBD2 (6 bases). The CDR3 has 15 residues. Germline loops: CDR1 LGHNA, CDR2 YNFKEQ. V gave up 1 base and J gave up 7 bases, with 17 bases separating them. CDR3 residues: CASSQGEGGKVEQYF. The CDR3 DNA sequence: TGTGCCAGCAGCCAAGGGGAAGGCGGGAAGGTTGAGCAGTACTTC.

The chain is built from TRBV10-3 and TRBJ2-6; D not resolved. V lost 6 bases, J lost 0 bases, and 12 bases lay in between. This CDR3 has 16 residues. The germline CDR1 and CDR2 sequences are ENHRY and SYGVKD. The CDR3: CAIRNHGSSGANVLTF. The CDR3 coding sequence is TGTGCCATCAGAAACCACGGAAGCTCTGGGGCCAACGTCCTGACTTTC.

This sequence joins TRBV15 and TRBJ2-1, with a weak D call TRBD2 (6 bases). CDR1 and CDR2 (germline): LNHNV, YYDKDF (reference sequence). Trimming cost V 3 bases and J 3 bases, with 6 bases left between them. This CDR3 has 13 amino acids. The CDR3 spells CATSRTSYNEQFF. DNA for the CDR3: TGTGCCACCAGCAGGACTAGCTACAATGAGCAGTTCTTC.

The J gene is TRBJ2-1, the V gene TRBV20-1; TRBD2 is a possible D gene (6 bases). Trimming removed 3 bases at V and 4 bases at J, with 13 bases between. Looked up from germline, CDR1 is DFQATT and CDR2 is SNEGSKA (reference sequence). The CDR3 consists of 14 residues. The CDR3 DNA reads as TGCAGTGCTAGTCCGGGAGCATGGTACAATGAGCAGTTCTTC. Translated, it gives CSASPGAWYNEQFF.

The CDR3 DNA follows: TGTGCCACCACGGGGGGAATTGAAAAACTGTTTTTT. Translating gives CATTGGIEKLFF. V gene TRBV7-9 combines with J gene TRBJ1-4; D might be TRBD1 (5 bases). Trimming cost V 10 bases and J 7 bases, with 13 bases left between them. This CDR3 is 12 amino acids long. Looked up from germline, CDR1 is SEHNR and CDR2 is FQNEAQ (reference sequence).

This chain links TRBV18 with TRBJ2-7, with 9 bases matching TRBD1. In germline, CDR1 is KGHSH, CDR2 LQKENI. With V trimmed by 0 bases and J by 5 bases, 2 bases remained unmatched. CDR3 length: 14 amino acids. The chain's CDR3 is CASSPPRDRDEQYF. CDR3 bases: TGTGCCAGCTCACCACCCCGGGACAGGGACGAGCAGTACTTC.

This clonotype has a handful of counts. The rearrangement joins TRBV20-1 to TRBJ1-1; D is unresolved. Germline V gene lookup returns CDR1 DFQATT and CDR2 SNEGSKA (reference sequence). The CDR3 has 16 residues. Trimming removed 3 bases from V and 4 bases from J, with 21 bases in between. The DNA of the CDR3 is TGCAGTGCTAGGGACTTCAGGTTTTCGAGAGGCACTGAAGCTTTCTTT. Residues: CSARDFRFSRGTEAFF.

The J gene is TRBJ1-1, the V gene TRBV18, with a tentative D call TRBD1 (5 bases). Germline V gives CDR1 KGHSH, CDR2 LQKENI. The CDR3 runs to 12 residues. V lost 6 bases and J 3 bases, leaving 8 bases between the germline ends. The CDR3 DNA follows: TGTGCCAGCTCGGGGGAGCACACTGAAGCTTTCTTT. This encodes CASSGEHTEAFF.

Written as DNA, the CDR3 is TGTGCCAGCAGATCGGGACTTTCCAATTCCTACGAGCAGTACTTC. It yields the protein CASRSGLSNSYEQYF. V and J are TRBV28 and TRBJ2-7, with D perhaps TRBD2 (6 bases). Germline V lookup: CDR1 MDHEN, CDR2 SYDVKM. The CDR3 is made up of 15 amino acids. Trimming removed 6 bases at V and 1 base at J, with 16 bases between.

The V and J genes are TRBV12-3 or TRBV12-4 and TRBJ1-1; D is unclear. This CDR3 comprises 13 residues. Trimming removed 5 bases from V and 2 bases from J, with 9 bases in between. CDR3 nucleotides: TGTGCCAGCAGTGTTATAGGTAACACTGAAGCTTTCTTT. It codes for CASSVIGNTEAFF.

This clonotype was recorded a few times. J is TRBJ2-7 and V is TRBV5-1; 7 bases fit TRBD1. This CDR3 is 15 amino acids long. The germline gives CDR1 SGHRS, CDR2 YFSETQ. V trimming: 4 bases; J trimming: 0 bases; junction bases outside the gene matches: 7. The DNA for the CDR3 is TGCGCCAGCAGCCCCCGGGACAGAAACTCCTACGAGCAGTACTTC. Translated: CASSPRDRNSYEQYF.

V and J are TRBV5-5 and TRBJ1-2; no reliable D call. In germline, CDR1 is SGHKS, CDR2 YYEKEE (reference sequence). The V and J ends lost 4 bases and 3 bases respectively, with 22 bases between them. CDR3 length: 17 residues. CDR3 bases: TGTGCCAGCAGCCGGAACACGGCCAGAAATCTCGACTATGGCTACACCTTC. Translated: CASSRNTARNLDYGYTF.